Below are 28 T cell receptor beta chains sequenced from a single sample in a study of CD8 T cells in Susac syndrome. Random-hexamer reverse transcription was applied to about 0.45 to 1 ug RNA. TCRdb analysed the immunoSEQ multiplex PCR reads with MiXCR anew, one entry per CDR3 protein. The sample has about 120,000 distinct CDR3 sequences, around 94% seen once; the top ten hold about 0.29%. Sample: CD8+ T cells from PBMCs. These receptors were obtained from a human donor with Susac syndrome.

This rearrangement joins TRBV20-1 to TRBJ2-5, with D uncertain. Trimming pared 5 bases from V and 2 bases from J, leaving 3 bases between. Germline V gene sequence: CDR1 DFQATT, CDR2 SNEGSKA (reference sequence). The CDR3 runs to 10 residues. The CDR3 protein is CSALQETQYF. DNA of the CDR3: TGCAGTGCTCTACAAGAGACCCAGTACTTC.

The CDR3 sequence: CASSLDLGWSEETQYF. The CDR3 DNA reads TGTGCCAGCAGCTTGGACTTAGGGTGGAGTGAAGAGACCCAGTACTTC. The chain joins TRBV5-4 to TRBJ2-5; D ambiguous. CDR3 size: 16 residues. V was clipped by 0 bases and J by 3 bases, with 15 bases between them. Germline V gene sequence: CDR1 SGHNT, CDR2 YYREEE (reference sequence).

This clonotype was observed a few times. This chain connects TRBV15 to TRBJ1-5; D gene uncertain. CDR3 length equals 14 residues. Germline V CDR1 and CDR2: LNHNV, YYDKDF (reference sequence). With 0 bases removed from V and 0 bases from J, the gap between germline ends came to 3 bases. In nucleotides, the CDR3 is TGTGCCACCAGCAGAGATCGTAGCAATCAGCCCCAGCATTTT. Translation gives CATSRDRSNQPQHF.

The DNA for the CDR3 is TGTGCCACCCTGGGGGCGCAGGAGGGCTACACCTTC. Translated: CATLGAQEGYTF. V and J are TRBV27 and TRBJ1-2; tentative D call: TRBD1 (6 bases). Germline assignment: CDR1 MNHEY and CDR2 SMNVEV (reference sequence). CDR3 size: 12 residues. Trimming cost V 10 bases and J 8 bases, with 17 bases left between them.

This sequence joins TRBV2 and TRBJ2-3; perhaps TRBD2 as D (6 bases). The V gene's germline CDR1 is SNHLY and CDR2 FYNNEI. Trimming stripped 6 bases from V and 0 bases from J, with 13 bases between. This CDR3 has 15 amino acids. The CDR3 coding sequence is TGTGCCAGCAGGGCGGGACGCAGTAGCACAGATACGCAGTATTTT. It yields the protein CASRAGRSSTDTQYF.

This chain's CDR3 is CASSLSGTTQYF. CDR3 DNA sequence: TGTGCCAGCAGCCTTAGCGGGACAACCCAGTACTTC. The V call is TRBV14, the J call TRBJ2-5; 8 positions match TRBD2. Unmatched junction bases numbered 3, after V lost 4 bases and J lost 8 bases. The germline V gene encodes CDR1 SGHDN and CDR2 FVKESK. The CDR3 runs to 12 residues.

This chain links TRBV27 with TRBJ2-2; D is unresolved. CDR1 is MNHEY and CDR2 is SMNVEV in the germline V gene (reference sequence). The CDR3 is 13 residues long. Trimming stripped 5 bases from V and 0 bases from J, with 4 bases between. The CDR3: CASSPANTGELFF. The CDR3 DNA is TGTGCCAGCAGTCCTGCGAACACCGGGGAGCTGTTTTTT.

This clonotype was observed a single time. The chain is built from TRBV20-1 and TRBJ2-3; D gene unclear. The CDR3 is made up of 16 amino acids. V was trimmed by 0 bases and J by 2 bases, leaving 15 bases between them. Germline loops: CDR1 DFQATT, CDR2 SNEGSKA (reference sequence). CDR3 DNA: TGCAGTGCTAGAGATCCCGACCCCAGTAACACAGATACGCAGTATTTT. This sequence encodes CSARDPDPSNTDTQYF.

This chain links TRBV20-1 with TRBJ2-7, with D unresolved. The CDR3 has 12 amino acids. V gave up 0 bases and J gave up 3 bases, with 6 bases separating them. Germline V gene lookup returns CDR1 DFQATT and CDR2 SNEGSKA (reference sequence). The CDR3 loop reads CSARETGYEQYF. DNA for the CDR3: TGCAGTGCTAGAGAGACTGGCTACGAGCAGTACTTC.

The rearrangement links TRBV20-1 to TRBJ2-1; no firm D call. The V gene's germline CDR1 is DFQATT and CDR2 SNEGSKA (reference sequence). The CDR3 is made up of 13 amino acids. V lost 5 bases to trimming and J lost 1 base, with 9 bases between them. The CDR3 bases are TGCAGTGCTCTGGGTGGGTCCTACAATGAGCAGTTCTTC. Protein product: CSALGGSYNEQFF.

In nucleotides, the CDR3 is TGTGCCAGCAGTGATGATTGGGGCACAGATACGCAGTATTTT. Translation: CASSDDWGTDTQYF. This chain links TRBV2 with TRBJ2-3; D gene unclear. The CDR3 has 14 residues. Looked up from germline, CDR1 is SNHLY and CDR2 is FYNNEI. The V end lost 3 bases, the J end lost 1 base, and 8 bases lay between the germline ends.

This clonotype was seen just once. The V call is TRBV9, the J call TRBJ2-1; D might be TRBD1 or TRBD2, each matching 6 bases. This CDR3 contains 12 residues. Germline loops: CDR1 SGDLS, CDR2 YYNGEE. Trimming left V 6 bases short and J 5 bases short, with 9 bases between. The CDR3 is CASNGGHNEQFF. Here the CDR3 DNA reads TGTGCCAGCAATGGGGGGCACAATGAGCAGTTCTTC. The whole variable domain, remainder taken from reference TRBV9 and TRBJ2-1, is DSGVTQTPKHLITATGQRVTLRCSPRSGDLSVYWYQQSLDQGLQFLIQYYNGEERAKGNILERFSAQQFPDLHSELNLSSLELGDSALYFCASNGGHNEQFFGPGTRLTVL.

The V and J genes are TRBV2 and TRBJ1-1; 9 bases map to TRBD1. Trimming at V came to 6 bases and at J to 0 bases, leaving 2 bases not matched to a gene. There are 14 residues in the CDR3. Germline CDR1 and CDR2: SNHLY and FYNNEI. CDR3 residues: CASRTGGLNTEAFF. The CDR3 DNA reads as TGTGCCAGCAGGACAGGGGGACTGAACACTGAAGCTTTCTTT.

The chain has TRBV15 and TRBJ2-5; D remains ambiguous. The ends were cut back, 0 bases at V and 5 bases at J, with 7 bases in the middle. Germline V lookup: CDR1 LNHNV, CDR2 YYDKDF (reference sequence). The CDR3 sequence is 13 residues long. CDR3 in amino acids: CATSRERVETQYF. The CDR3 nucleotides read TGTGCCACCAGCAGAGAAAGGGTTGAGACCCAGTACTTC.

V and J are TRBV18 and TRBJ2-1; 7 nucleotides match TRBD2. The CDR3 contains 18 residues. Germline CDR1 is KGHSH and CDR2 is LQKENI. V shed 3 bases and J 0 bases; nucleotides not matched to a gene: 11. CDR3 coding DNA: TGTGCCAGCTCACCGGCGGACCTAGCGGAAAACTCCTACAATGAGCAGTTCTTC. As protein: CASSPADLAENSYNEQFF.

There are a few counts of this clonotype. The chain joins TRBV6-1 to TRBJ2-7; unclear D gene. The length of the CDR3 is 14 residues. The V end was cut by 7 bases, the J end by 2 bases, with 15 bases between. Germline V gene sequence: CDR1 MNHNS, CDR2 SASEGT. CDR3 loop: CASNSRDNPYEQYF. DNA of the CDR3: TGTGCCAGCAACAGCCGAGACAACCCCTACGAGCAGTACTTC.

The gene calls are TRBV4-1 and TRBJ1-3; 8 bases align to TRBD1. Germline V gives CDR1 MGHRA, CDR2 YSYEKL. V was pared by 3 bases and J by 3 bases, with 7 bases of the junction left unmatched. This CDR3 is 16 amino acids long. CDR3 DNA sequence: TGCGCCAGCAGCCATGTCCAGGGGGCGCTTGGAAACACCATATATTTT. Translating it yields CASSHVQGALGNTIYF.

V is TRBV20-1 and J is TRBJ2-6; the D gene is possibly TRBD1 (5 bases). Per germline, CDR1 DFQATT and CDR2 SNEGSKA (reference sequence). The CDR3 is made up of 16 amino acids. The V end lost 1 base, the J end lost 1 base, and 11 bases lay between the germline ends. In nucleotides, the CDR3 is TGCAGTGCTAGAGGGACAACAGAGTCTGGGGCCAACGTCCTGACTTTC. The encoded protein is CSARGTTESGANVLTF.

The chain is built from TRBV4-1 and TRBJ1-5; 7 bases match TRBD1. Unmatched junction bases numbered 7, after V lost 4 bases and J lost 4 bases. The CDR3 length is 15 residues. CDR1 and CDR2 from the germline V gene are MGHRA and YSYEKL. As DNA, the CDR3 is TGCGCCAGCAGCCCATACCAGGGGGGAAATCAGCCCCAGCATTTT. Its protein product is CASSPYQGGNQPQHF.

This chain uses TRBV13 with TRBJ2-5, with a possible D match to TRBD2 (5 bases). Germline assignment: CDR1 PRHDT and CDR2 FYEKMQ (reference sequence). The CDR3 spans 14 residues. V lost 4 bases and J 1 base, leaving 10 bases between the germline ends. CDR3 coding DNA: TGTGCCAGCAGCTCTGCGGGTCTCCAAGAGACCCAGTACTTC. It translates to CASSSAGLQETQYF.

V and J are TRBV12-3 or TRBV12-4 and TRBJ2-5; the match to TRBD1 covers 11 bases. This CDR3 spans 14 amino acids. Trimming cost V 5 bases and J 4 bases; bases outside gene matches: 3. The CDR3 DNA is TGTGCCAGCAGTAAGGGACAGGGGGGAGAGACCCAGTACTTC. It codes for CASSKGQGGETQYF.

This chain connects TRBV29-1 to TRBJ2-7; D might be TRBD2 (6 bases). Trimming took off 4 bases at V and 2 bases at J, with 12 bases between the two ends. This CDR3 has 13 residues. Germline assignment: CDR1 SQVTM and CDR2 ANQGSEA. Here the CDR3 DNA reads TGCAGCGTTGGGAGGGAGACCCCCTACGAGCAGTACTTC. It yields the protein CSVGRETPYEQYF.

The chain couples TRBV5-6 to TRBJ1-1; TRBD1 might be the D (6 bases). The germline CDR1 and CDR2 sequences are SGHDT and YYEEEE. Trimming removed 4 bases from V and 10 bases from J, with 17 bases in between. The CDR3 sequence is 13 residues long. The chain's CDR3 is CASSDTGNLGAFF. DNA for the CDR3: TGTGCCAGCAGCGATACAGGGAACTTGGGAGCTTTCTTT.

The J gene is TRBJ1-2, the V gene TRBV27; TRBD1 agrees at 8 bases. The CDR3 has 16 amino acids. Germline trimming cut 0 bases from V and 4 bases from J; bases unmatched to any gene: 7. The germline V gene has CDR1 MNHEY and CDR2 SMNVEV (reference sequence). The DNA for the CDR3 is TGTGCCAGCAGTTTATCTCGGACAGGGAGGGGCTATGGCTACACCTTC. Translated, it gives CASSLSRTGRGYGYTF.

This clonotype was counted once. The CDR3 sequence is CASSLFDSTDTQYF. The CDR3 bases are TGTGCCAGCAGTTTATTCGACAGCACAGATACGCAGTATTTT. The chain links TRBV12-3 or TRBV12-4 to TRBJ2-3; D is unclear. V was shortened by 2 bases and J by 0 bases, with 6 bases between the two germline ends. This CDR3 has 14 amino acids.

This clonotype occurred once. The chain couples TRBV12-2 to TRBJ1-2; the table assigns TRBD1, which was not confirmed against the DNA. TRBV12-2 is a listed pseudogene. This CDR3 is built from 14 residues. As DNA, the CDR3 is TGTGCAAGTCGGCCCGGAGAGATCGACTATGGCTACACCTTC. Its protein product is CASRPGEIDYGYTF.

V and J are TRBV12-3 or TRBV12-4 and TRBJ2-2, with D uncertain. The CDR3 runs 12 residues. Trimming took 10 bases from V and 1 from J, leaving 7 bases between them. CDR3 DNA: TGTGCCACCGGACGGAACACCGGGGAGCTGTTTTTT. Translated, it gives CATGRNTGELFF.

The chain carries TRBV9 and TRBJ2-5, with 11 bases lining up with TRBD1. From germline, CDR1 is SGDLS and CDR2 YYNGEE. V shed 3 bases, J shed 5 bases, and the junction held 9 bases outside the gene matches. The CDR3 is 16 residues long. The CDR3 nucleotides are TGTGCCAGCAGCGGACCACGGACAGGGGGCGCGGAGACCCAGTACTTC. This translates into CASSGPRTGGAETQYF. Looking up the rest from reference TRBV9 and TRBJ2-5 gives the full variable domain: DSGVTQTPKHLITATGQRVTLRCSPRSGDLSVYWYQQSLDQGLQFLIQYYNGEERAKGNILERFSAQQFPDLHSELNLSSLELGDSALYFCASSGPRTGGAETQYFGPGTRLLVL.